The T cell receptor beta chain under discussion was sequenced for a study of somatic mutations in cytotoxic T cells in rheumatoid arthritis. Study findings and constraints: Rheumatoid arthritis patients were compared with age-matched healthy controls, and their CD8+ T-cell clonality did not differ significantly. For patients with rheumatoid arthritis, CD8+ clonality went up with age, while healthy controls showed no such change.

Turning to this clone: Its target is not known.

CDR1 SGHTA and CDR2 FQGTGA come from the germline V gene. V was cut by 3 bases and J by 5 bases, with 8 bases left in between. The CDR3 covers 13 residues. The method was immunoSEQ multiplex PCR; TCRdb's version includes in-frame clones alone and lacks a portion of them. The repertoire holds under 7,500 clones, with roughly 80% as singletons. Sequencing used CD8+ T cells sorted from blood. The origin of this receptor is a woman aged 55-70 years in good health. The chain employs TRBV7-3 and TRBJ2-1; D may be TRBD1 (6 bases). The CDR3 sequence is CASSFGQNNEQFF. In nucleotides, the CDR3 is TGTGCCAGCAGCTTCGGACAGAACAATGAGCAGTTCTTC.